The entry below describes one T cell receptor (beta chain). V lost 2 bases to trimming and J lost 0 bases; unmatched junction nucleotides: 5. Germline-derived CDR1 and CDR2 are LNHDA and SQIVND (reference sequence). This CDR3 has 18 amino acids. Libraries were prepared by immunoSEQ multiplex PCR; TCRdb keeps only in-frame clonotypes and omits some of them. The profile shows 200,000 to 300,000 clones, 85% of them singletons. The data were taken from a study of blood T cell repertoires in COVID-19. Study at large: Sample material is recorded as cDNA or gDNA derived from T cells, B-cell-depleted T cells, or PBMCs.

The clonotype comes from a woman aged 60-75 years with active or convalescent COVID-19. Sequencing input: peripheral blood. The V gene is TRBV19, the J gene TRBJ1-5; 12 nucleotides agree with TRBD1. CDR3 loop: CASSILGQGAYSNQPQHF. The CDR3 coding sequence is TGTGCCAGTAGTATACTGGGACAGGGGGCCTATAGCAATCAGCCCCAGCATTTT.